This T cell receptor (beta chain) stems from a study of cytomegalovirus exposure and HLA in healthy donors. Broader study findings: Confirmation in vitro established that three CMV-associated chains were specific for CMV antigens.

Worth noting for this clone: The antigen remains unidentified.

CDR3 size: 16 residues. V lost 6 bases and J lost 7; bases outside the gene matches: 15. Germline V CDR1 and CDR2: MDHEN, SYDVKM. The protocol was immunoSEQ multiplex PCR, while the TCRdb copy is restricted to in-frame clones and leaves out a portion. Of fewer than 100,000 clones listed, roughly 90% are singletons. This receptor was identified in a man aged 30 to 39 in good health and CMV-seronegative. The chain combines TRBV28 with TRBJ1-2; 9 bases agree with TRBD1. Sequenced sample: PBMCs. For the CDR3, the DNA is TGTGCCAGCAGCTTTATTGGGGACAGGGAAGGGGGTGGCTACACCTTC. Translated: CASSFIGDREGGGYTF.